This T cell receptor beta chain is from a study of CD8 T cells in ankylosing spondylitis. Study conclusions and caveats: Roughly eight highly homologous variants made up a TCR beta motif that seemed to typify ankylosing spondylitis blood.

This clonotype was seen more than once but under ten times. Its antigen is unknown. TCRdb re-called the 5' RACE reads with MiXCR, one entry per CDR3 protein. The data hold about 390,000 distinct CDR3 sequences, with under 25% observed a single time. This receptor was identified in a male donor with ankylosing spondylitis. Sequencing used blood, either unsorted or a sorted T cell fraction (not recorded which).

As DNA, the CDR3 is TGCAGCGTTGAAGAGGGGGGCTCCCGAAACACCATATATTTT. This encodes CSVEEGGSRNTIYF. The V and J genes are TRBV29-1 and TRBJ1-3; D is possibly TRBD1 (6 bases). Germline V CDR1 and CDR2: SQVTM, ANQGSEA. This CDR3 is 14 amino acids long. V lost 0 bases, J lost 5 bases, and 11 bases lay in between.